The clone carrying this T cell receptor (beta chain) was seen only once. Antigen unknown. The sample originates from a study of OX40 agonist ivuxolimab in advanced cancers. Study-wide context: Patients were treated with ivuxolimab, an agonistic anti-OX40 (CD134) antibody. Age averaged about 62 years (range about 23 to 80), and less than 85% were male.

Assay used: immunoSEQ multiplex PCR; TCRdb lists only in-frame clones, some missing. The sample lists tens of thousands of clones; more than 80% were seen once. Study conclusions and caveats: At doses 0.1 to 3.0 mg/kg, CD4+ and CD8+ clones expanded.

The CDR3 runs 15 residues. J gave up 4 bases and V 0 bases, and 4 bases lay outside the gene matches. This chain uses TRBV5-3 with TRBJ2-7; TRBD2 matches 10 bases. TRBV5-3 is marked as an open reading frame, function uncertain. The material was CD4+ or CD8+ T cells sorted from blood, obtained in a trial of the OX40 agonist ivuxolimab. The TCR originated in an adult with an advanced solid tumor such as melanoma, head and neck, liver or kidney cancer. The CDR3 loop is CARSLVLAGEYEQYF. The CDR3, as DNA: TGTGCCAGAAGCTTGGTGCTAGCGGGAGAATACGAGCAGTACTTC.